The clone carrying this T cell receptor beta chain was counted only a few times. V lost 5 bases and J 5 bases, leaving 7 bases between the germline ends. The CDR3 extends over 12 amino acids. This specimen belongs to a study of T-cell memory formation after mild COVID-19. MiXCR, applied by TCRdb to the 5' RACE reads, yields one record per CDR3 protein. In the table there are roughly 600,000 distinct CDR3 sequences, roughly 18% of which are singletons. The chain carries TRBV12-3 or TRBV12-4 and TRBJ1-3; D is undetermined. The clonotype comes from an adult woman who had mild COVID-19 (a few samples of this study predate the infection). Cell type and time point are not known. Material: PBMCs or a T cell subset sorted from them (not recorded which). The CDR3 loop reads CASSLVRNTIYF. The CDR3 bases are TGTGCCAGCAGTCTGGTCCGAAACACCATATATTTT.